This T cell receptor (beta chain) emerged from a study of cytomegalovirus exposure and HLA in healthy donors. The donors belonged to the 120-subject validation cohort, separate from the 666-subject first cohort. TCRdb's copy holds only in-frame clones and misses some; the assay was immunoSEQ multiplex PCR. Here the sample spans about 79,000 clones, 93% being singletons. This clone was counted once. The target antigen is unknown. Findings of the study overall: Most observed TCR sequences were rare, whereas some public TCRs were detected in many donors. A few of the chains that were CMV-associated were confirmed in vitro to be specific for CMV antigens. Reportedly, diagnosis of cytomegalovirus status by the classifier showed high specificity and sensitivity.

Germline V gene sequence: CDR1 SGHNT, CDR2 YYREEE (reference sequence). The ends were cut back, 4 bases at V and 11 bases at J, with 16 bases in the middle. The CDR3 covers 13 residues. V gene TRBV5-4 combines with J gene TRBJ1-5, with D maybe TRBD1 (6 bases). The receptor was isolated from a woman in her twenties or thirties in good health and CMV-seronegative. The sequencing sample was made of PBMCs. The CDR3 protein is CASSGDTDYSQHF. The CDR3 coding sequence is TGTGCCAGCAGCGGGGACACCGATTATTCCCAGCATTTT.